This TCR beta chain was found in a study of synovial regulatory T cells in juvenile arthritis. Whole-study results and caveats: Blood Treg cells that were inflammation-associated showed lower TCR diversity than other blood Treg cells.

As to this clone: The antigen is not known.

The iaTreg subset was defined as HLA-DR+ Treg cells. Libraries were prepared by immunoSEQ multiplex PCR; TCRdb keeps only in-frame clonotypes and omits some of them. The sample totals around 9,500 clones. The CDR3 is 15 amino acids. The DNA sequence is not available. CDR1 and CDR2 (germline): MNHEY, SVGAGI. This chain connects TRBV6-5 to TRBJ2-5; TCRdb's D gene call, TRBD2, goes unchecked for lack of DNA. The sequenced sample was Treg cells from blood. As for subset: HLA-DR+ inflammation-associated blood Treg cells. The sequence was obtained from a donor under 30 with juvenile idiopathic arthritis. The CDR3 sequence is CASSYPTSGQETQYF.